This passage covers 27 T cell receptor beta chains from one sample sequenced in a study of response to subunit inactivated influenza vaccine. TCRdb reanalysed the RT-PCR reads using MiXCR and keeps one entry per CDR3 protein. The sample includes hundreds of thousands of distinct CDR3 sequences, 14% of them seen just once. The sample was PBMCs from blood, taken approximately 15 days before vaccination. These receptors all come from a man in his fifties who received an inactivated influenza vaccine.

This clonotype was detected many times. This chain joins TRBV24-1 and TRBJ2-1, with 11 bases fitting TRBD2. There are 15 residues in the CDR3. The V and J ends lost 3 bases and 7 bases, in that order; junction bases with no gene match: 4. Germline CDR1 KGHDR, CDR2 SFDVKD. CDR3 amino acids: CATSDPRTSGNEQFF. DNA for the CDR3: TGTGCCACCAGTGATCCCAGGACTAGCGGGAATGAGCAGTTCTTC.

This clonotype came up a few times. This sequence joins TRBV11-2 and TRBJ1-2; the D gene is possibly TRBD1 (5 bases). The CDR3 runs 13 residues. Trimming removed 3 bases at V and 8 bases at J, with 13 bases between. CDR1 and CDR2 (germline): SGHAT, FQNNGV. The CDR3 sequence: CASSFGREKGYTF. The CDR3 DNA is TGTGCCAGCAGCTTTGGCAGGGAGAAGGGCTACACCTTC.

The J gene is TRBJ2-7, the V gene TRBV7-2, with 9 bases identical to TRBD2. From germline, CDR1 is SGHTA and CDR2 FQGNSA. V shed 1 base and J 7 bases; nucleotides not matched to a gene: 5. The CDR3 has 14 residues. The chain's CDR3 is CASSLVGLALEQYF. DNA of the CDR3: TGTGCCAGCAGCTTAGTCGGACTAGCGTTAGAGCAGTACTTC.

This chain links TRBV6-5 with TRBJ2-1; D remains unclear. This CDR3 spans 16 amino acids. Trimming took 2 bases from V and 6 from J, leaving 17 bases between them. Germline V CDR1 and CDR2: MNHEY, SVGAGI. CDR3 sequence: CASSYAAGLSSNEQFF. In DNA, the CDR3 is TGTGCCAGCAGTTACGCGGCAGGTTTATCGAGCAATGAGCAGTTCTTC.

This chain connects TRBV2 to TRBJ2-1; maybe TRBD2 (7 bases). Germline loops: CDR1 SNHLY, CDR2 FYNNEI. The V end lost 10 bases, the J end lost 9 bases, and 13 bases lay between the germline ends. The CDR3 extends over 11 amino acids. The CDR3 DNA is TGTGCCACCAGCGGGACAACTGAGCAGTTCTTC. Protein: CATSGTTEQFF.

This clonotype was found many times. This chain joins TRBV29-1 and TRBJ2-5; the match to TRBD1 covers 8 bases. The CDR3 sequence is 14 residues long. V shed 4 bases, J shed 3 bases, and the junction held 7 bases outside the gene matches. Germline CDR1 SQVTM, CDR2 ANQGSEA. The CDR3 region has the DNA TGCAGCGTTGTGGCAGGGGGCTTTGAAGAGACCCAGTACTTC. Protein product: CSVVAGGFEETQYF. Looking up the rest from reference TRBV29-1 and TRBJ2-5 gives the full variable domain: SAVISQKPSRDICQRGTSLTIQCQVDSQVTMMFWYRQQPGQSLTLIATANQGSEATYESGFVIDKFPISRPNLTFSTLTVSNMSPEDSSIYLCSVVAGGFEETQYFGPGTRLLVL.

This chain connects TRBV27 to TRBJ2-1; TRBD2 aligns across 11 bases. Per germline, CDR1 MNHEY and CDR2 SMNVEV (reference sequence). The V segment lost 6 bases and the J segment 0 bases; nucleotides outside the gene matches: 7. This CDR3 region has 17 residues. CDR3 loop: CASRPTSGIPSYNEQFF. The CDR3 DNA reads as TGTGCCAGCAGGCCGACTAGCGGGATTCCCTCCTACAATGAGCAGTTCTTC.

The V and J genes are TRBV4-2 and TRBJ2-7, with D perhaps matching TRBD2 (6 bases). The CDR3 sequence is 14 residues long. Per the germline V gene, CDR1 is LGHNA and CDR2 is YNFKEQ. V was shortened by 3 bases and J by 4 bases, with 13 bases between the two germline ends. CDR3 nucleotide sequence: TGTGCCAGCAGCCAGATGTCGGGGGTGTACGAGCAGTACTTC. It codes for CASSQMSGVYEQYF.

This clonotype was counted many times. The V and J genes are TRBV3-1 and TRBJ2-3, with 11 bases that match TRBD2. The CDR3 loop spans 19 amino acids. V was pared by 0 bases and J by 6 bases, with 14 bases of the junction left unmatched. The germline CDR1 and CDR2 sequences are LGHDT and YNNKEL (reference sequence). The CDR3 DNA reads as TGTGCCAGCAGCCAAGACGGGATCGGGACTAGCGGAGACGTTGATACGCAGTATTTT. It codes for CASSQDGIGTSGDVDTQYF.

This clonotype turned up a few times. J is TRBJ2-7 and V is TRBV29-1; the match to TRBD1 covers 8 bases. Germline values: CDR1 SQVTM, CDR2 ANQGSEA. The trim removed 6 bases at V and 3 bases at J, leaving 16 bases unmatched. CDR3 size: 16 residues. For the CDR3, the DNA is TGCAGCGTGGCAGGGGGCGGCCCCCTTTTAGGCTACGAGCAGTACTTC. It translates to CSVAGGGPLLGYEQYF.

This clonotype appeared a few times. The chain carries TRBV6-1 and TRBJ2-5; 9 bases are shared with TRBD1. Trimming at V came to 7 bases and at J to 5 bases, leaving 14 bases not matched to a gene. The CDR3 extends over 16 amino acids. Germline CDR1 is MNHNS and CDR2 is SASEGT. The CDR3 spells CASNTRPGQGLETQYF. The CDR3 coding sequence is TGTGCCAGCAACACACGACCGGGACAGGGTTTGGAGACCCAGTACTTC.

The chain has TRBV12-3 or TRBV12-4 and TRBJ2-6; no firm D call. The CDR3 loop spans 15 amino acids. V was shortened by 3 bases and J by 0 bases, with 6 bases between the two germline ends. The CDR3 nucleotides read TGTGCCAGCAGTTTCAGCAACTCTGGGGCCAACGTCCTGACTTTC. This gives the protein CASSFSNSGANVLTF.

This clonotype was picked up a small number of times. The chain uses TRBV5-1 and TRBJ2-1, with TRBD1 matching over 11 bases. Trimming took 5 bases from V and 7 from J; bases not matched to a gene: 11. Germline V CDR1 and CDR2: SGHRS, YFSETQ. The CDR3 is 16 amino acids. In DNA form, the CDR3 reads TGCGCCAGCAGTCACCCCCGGGACAGGGGGAATAATGAGCAGTTCTTC. Translating gives CASSHPRDRGNNEQFF.

The rearrangement links TRBV5-6 to TRBJ2-5, with unresolved D. Per germline, CDR1 SGHDT and CDR2 YYEEEE. CDR3 size: 16 residues. Trimming took 0 bases from V and 4 from J, leaving 16 bases between them. CDR3 bases: TGTGCCAGCAGCTTGGGGCCCGAACTCCGGGCAGAGACCCAGTACTTC. Its protein product is CASSLGPELRAETQYF.

This clonotype was detected ten times or more. V and J are TRBV5-6 and TRBJ2-1, with D maybe TRBD2 (5 bases). The V end was cut by 0 bases, the J end by 12 bases, with 10 bases between. CDR1 is SGHDT, CDR2 YYEEEE, per germline. The CDR3 contains 12 residues. For the CDR3, the DNA is TGTGCCAGCAGCTTGGGACTACGCGGGCAGTTCTTC. This codes for CASSLGLRGQFF.

The chain employs TRBV20-1 and TRBJ2-5; perhaps TRBD1 as D (5 bases). The CDR3 is 11 residues long. Germline lookup yields CDR1 DFQATT and CDR2 SNEGSKA (reference sequence). Between the trimmed V and J ends, which lost 6 bases and 7 bases, there was a span of 12 bases. CDR3 in DNA: TGCAGTGCCCCCAGGGCCGGGACCCAGTACTTC. Translating gives CSAPRAGTQYF.

This clonotype has a single count. The chain recombines TRBV28 with TRBJ2-3; maybe TRBD2 (6 bases). The germline CDR1 and CDR2 sequences are MDHEN and SYDVKM. With 10 bases removed from V and 0 bases from J, the gap between germline ends came to 14 bases. This CDR3 has 14 residues. CDR3 sequence (DNA): TGTGCCACCCTGGGAGGTACTAGCACAGATACGCAGTATTTT. This sequence encodes CATLGGTSTDTQYF.

This chain links TRBV14 with TRBJ2-7; D remains ambiguous. Germline CDR1 reads SGHDN; CDR2 reads FVKESK. Trimming took off 1 base at V and 3 bases at J, with 13 bases between the two ends. CDR3 length: 15 residues. CDR3 nucleotide sequence: TGTGCCAGCAGCCAAGCGAGTGACGGCTACTACGAGCAGTACTTC. It codes for CASSQASDGYYEQYF.

This clonotype was observed a few times. The J gene is TRBJ2-7, the V gene TRBV20-1, with 7 bases identical to TRBD2. The CDR3 has 14 amino acids. With 6 bases clipped from V and 7 bases from J, the junction kept 15 bases outside the gene matches. Per the germline V gene, CDR1 is DFQATT and CDR2 is SNEGSKA (reference sequence). The CDR3 protein is CSAPRLAWGGEQYF. In DNA form, the CDR3 reads TGCAGTGCCCCCCGTCTAGCGTGGGGAGGGGAGCAGTACTTC.

This clonotype was found many times. The chain is built from TRBV5-1 and TRBJ2-2, with 10 positions matching TRBD2. The CDR3 totals 16 residues. The germline V gene has CDR1 SGHRS and CDR2 YFSETQ. Trimming at V came to 4 bases and at J to 6 bases, leaving 9 bases not matched to a gene. The CDR3 reads CASSKRSLAGAGELFF. The CDR3 DNA reads as TGCGCCAGCAGCAAAAGGTCCCTAGCGGGAGCCGGGGAGCTGTTTTTT. The entire variable domain, with the rest obtained from reference TRBV5-1 and TRBJ2-2, is as follows: KAGVTQTPRYLIKTRGQQVTLSCSPISGHRSVSWYQQTPGQGLQFLFEYFSETQRNKGNFPGRFSGRQFSNSRSEMNVSTLELGDSALYLCASSKRSLAGAGELFFGEGSRLTVL.

The chain links TRBV4-3 to TRBJ2-7, with D possibly matching TRBD2 (6 bases). This CDR3 comprises 15 residues. The V gene lost 1 base and the J gene lost 3 bases, with 13 bases spanning the gap. Germline CDR1 reads LGHNA; CDR2 reads YSLEER. The CDR3 loop is CASSQGMRRGYEQYF. CDR3 sequence (DNA): TGCGCCAGCAGCCAAGGGATGCGGCGGGGCTACGAGCAGTACTTC.

The rearrangement uses TRBV3-1 and TRBJ2-2; D not resolved. Germline CDR1 LGHDT, CDR2 YNNKEL (reference sequence). The CDR3 extends over 13 amino acids. Deletions cut 5 bases from V and 6 bases from J, with 10 bases between. CDR3: CASSAIEAGELFF. CDR3 in DNA: TGTGCCAGCAGCGCTATAGAGGCCGGGGAGCTGTTTTTT.

The chain carries TRBV5-5 and TRBJ1-1; 8 positions match TRBD1. Germline CDR1 is SGHKS and CDR2 is YYEKEE (reference sequence). There are 14 residues in the CDR3. The junction had 6 bases not matched to a gene; V was cut back by 6 bases and J by 2 bases. The CDR3 bases are TGTGCCAGCAATCCTCAGGGGGCCAACACTGAAGCTTTCTTT. As protein: CASNPQGANTEAFF.

The V gene is TRBV6-5, the J gene TRBJ1-1; 7 positions agree with TRBD1. V gave up 2 bases and J gave up 1 base; unmatched junction bases: 4. CDR3 length: 15 residues. Germline CDR1 and CDR2: MNHEY and SVGAGI. This CDR3 is CASSYEQGWNTEAFF. The CDR3 DNA follows: TGTGCCAGCAGTTACGAACAGGGGTGGAACACTGAAGCTTTCTTT.

This clonotype was detected only a few times. This chain links TRBV6-2 or TRBV6-3 with TRBJ2-1; 9 positions agree with TRBD1. V shed 6 bases, J shed 4 bases, and the junction held 7 bases outside the gene matches. CDR3 size: 15 residues. Looked up from germline, CDR1 is MNHEY and CDR2 is SVGEGT. CDR3 DNA sequence: TGTGCCAGCAGACCCTACGGGACAGGGTACAATGAGCAGTTCTTC. The encoded protein is CASRPYGTGYNEQFF.

The V gene is TRBV18, the J gene TRBJ2-7; perhaps TRBD2 as D (7 bases). The V end lost 5 bases, the J end lost 5 bases, and 19 bases lay between the germline ends. This CDR3 is built from 15 residues. Germline V gene sequence: CDR1 KGHSH, CDR2 LQKENI. CDR3 sequence reads: CASSDLIGGDHEQYF. CDR3 DNA sequence: TGTGCCAGCTCAGATCTGATAGGGGGGGACCACGAGCAGTACTTC.

The sample holds a few counts of this clonotype. V is TRBV29-1 and J is TRBJ2-5, with D perhaps being TRBD1 or TRBD2 (5 bases each). Germline assignment: CDR1 SQVTM and CDR2 ANQGSEA. Trimming left V 6 bases short and J 5 bases short, with 10 bases between. The CDR3 is made up of 11 amino acids. This CDR3 reads CSVMGVETQYF. As DNA, the CDR3 is TGCAGCGTCATGGGGGTGGAGACCCAGTACTTC.